A single sample is the source of the 29 T cell receptor beta chains below, sequenced in a study of blood T cell repertoires in COVID-19. This table comes from immunoSEQ multiplex PCR, and its TCRdb copy is limited to in-frame clones, with some not included. The top ten hold around 4.4% of the sample, which has fewer than 120,000 clones, roughly nine tenths seen once. Sample: peripheral blood. The receptors were gathered from a human donor in a cohort sampled during active COVID-19.

The genes are TRBV6-5 and TRBJ2-7; 9 bases are shared with TRBD1. Germline V gene lookup returns CDR1 MNHEY and CDR2 SVGAGI. The CDR3 has 15 amino acids. Trimming removed 1 base from V and 5 bases from J; junction bases left unmatched: 6. CDR3 in DNA: TGTGCCAGCAGTTACTGGGGACAGGGTGCGAACGAGCAGTACTTC. This encodes CASSYWGQGANEQYF.

The rearrangement uses TRBV6-2 or TRBV6-3 and TRBJ1-3; tentatively, D is TRBD1 (6 bases). In germline, CDR1 is MNHEY, CDR2 SVGEGT. Trimming pared 2 bases from V and 9 bases from J, leaving 17 bases between. The CDR3 sequence is 15 residues long. CDR3 nucleotide sequence: TGTGCCAGCAGTTACAGCGTCAGGGGTCTTCGCACCATATATTTT. Encoded protein: CASSYSVRGLRTIYF.

This chain joins TRBV24-1 and TRBJ2-6; D may be TRBD2 (6 bases). The ends were cut back, 2 bases at V and 3 bases at J, with 7 bases in the middle. This CDR3 is 15 amino acids long. Germline lookup yields CDR1 KGHDR and CDR2 SFDVKD. The CDR3 reads CATSDSGVGANVLTF. CDR3 bases: TGTGCCACCAGTGATTCGGGAGTTGGGGCCAACGTCCTGACTTTC.

The chain recombines TRBV4-1 with TRBJ2-7; no definite D call. With 0 bases removed from V and 3 bases from J, the gap between germline ends came to 6 bases. The V gene's germline CDR1 is MGHRA and CDR2 YSYEKL. The CDR3 is made up of 13 amino acids. CDR3 residues: CASSQDYNYEQYF. The CDR3 nucleotides are TGCGCCAGCAGCCAAGATTATAACTACGAGCAGTACTTC.

This sequence joins TRBV5-1 and TRBJ2-4, with D possibly matching TRBD2 (5 bases). Germline V CDR1 and CDR2: SGHRS, YFSETQ. CDR3 length: 15 amino acids. V was shortened by 4 bases and J by 3 bases, with 14 bases between the two germline ends. In DNA, the CDR3 is TGCGCCAGCAGCCCGGGTGGCAGCGGCAAAAACATTCAGTACTTC. Translating gives CASSPGGSGKNIQYF.

The chain couples TRBV28 to TRBJ2-7; tentatively, D is TRBD2 (5 bases). V was trimmed by 3 bases and J by 1 base, leaving 10 bases between them. CDR3 length: 14 amino acids. Germline V gene sequence: CDR1 MDHEN, CDR2 SYDVKM. The DNA of the CDR3 is TGTGCCAGCAGTTTTAGTCGCGGGTCCTACGAGCAGTACTTC. Protein sequence: CASSFSRGSYEQYF.

This clone has only one observation. The V and J genes are TRBV2 and TRBJ1-2; TRBD1 might be the D (5 bases). V lost 7 bases and J 2 bases, leaving 8 bases between the germline ends. There are 12 residues in the CDR3. Per the germline V gene, CDR1 is SNHLY and CDR2 is FYNNEI. Here the CDR3 DNA reads TGTGCCAGCAAGACAGAGAACTATGGCTACACCTTC. The encoded protein is CASKTENYGYTF. The whole variable domain, filled in from reference TRBV2 and TRBJ1-2, reads EPEVTQTPSHQVTQMGQEVILRCVPISNHLYFYWYRQILGQKVEFLVSFYNNEISEKSEIFDDQFSVERPDGSNFTLKIRSTKLEDSAMYFCASKTENYGYTFGSGTRLTVV.

The chain is built from TRBV5-6 and TRBJ2-3, with TRBD2 as a possible D gene (6 bases). The CDR3 runs to 16 residues. Trimming removed 4 bases at V and 0 bases at J, with 15 bases between. Germline V lookup: CDR1 SGHDT, CDR2 YYEEEE. The CDR3 spells CASSPTTSWSTDTQYF. The CDR3, as DNA: TGTGCCAGCAGCCCAACAACTAGCTGGAGCACAGATACGCAGTATTTT.

The chain is built from TRBV5-5 and TRBJ2-2; D is unclear. V lost 2 bases to trimming and J lost 3 bases, with 8 bases between them. The germline CDR1 and CDR2 sequences are SGHKS and YYEKEE (reference sequence). This CDR3 is 14 amino acids long. The CDR3 sequence: CASSFREDTGELFF. The CDR3 DNA follows: TGTGCCAGCAGCTTCCGCGAAGACACCGGGGAGCTGTTTTTT.

This clone came up a few times. The rearrangement links TRBV5-4 to TRBJ2-3; 7 nucleotides align to TRBD1. The J segment lost 2 bases and the V segment lost 3 bases, leaving 9 bases of the junction unmatched. Germline V lookup: CDR1 SGHNT, CDR2 YYREEE (reference sequence). The CDR3 is 16 amino acids. The CDR3 DNA sequence: TGTGCCAGCAGCTCTGCCGGGACAGACCCCACAGATACGCAGTATTTT. It specifies CASSSAGTDPTDTQYF.

The chain combines TRBV30 with TRBJ2-3, with TRBD2 matching 10 bases. Germline V CDR1 and CDR2: GTSNPN, SVGIG (reference sequence). V dropped 2 bases and J dropped 6; count of bases not matched to a gene: 2. This CDR3 is 13 amino acids long. The DNA for the CDR3 is TGTGCCTGGAGTAGCGGGGGGGTGGATACGCAGTATTTT. Amino acid sequence: CAWSSGGVDTQYF.

This clone appeared a single time. This rearrangement joins TRBV28 to TRBJ2-2, with 7 bases matching TRBD1. This CDR3 comprises 14 residues. Trimming at V came to 7 bases and at J to 7 bases, leaving 9 bases not matched to a gene. CDR1 and CDR2 (germline): MDHEN, SYDVKM. CDR3 bases: TGTGCCAGCATGTTACAGGGGACGTTCGGGGAGCTGTTTTTT. This sequence encodes CASMLQGTFGELFF.

This clone was seen a single time. The chain couples TRBV30 to TRBJ1-6; D is perhaps TRBD1 (6 bases). The CDR3 contains 14 residues. Germline-derived CDR1 and CDR2 are GTSNPN and SVGIG (reference sequence). V shed 4 bases and J shed 8 bases, with 15 bases lying between them. This CDR3 is CAWNMDTGHSPLHF. Here the CDR3 DNA reads TGTGCCTGGAACATGGACACAGGGCATTCACCCCTCCACTTT.

Only one count was recorded for this clone. The CDR3: CASSVQAGTEAFF. DNA of the CDR3: TGCGCCAGCAGCGTGCAGGCGGGGACTGAAGCTTTCTTT. The V gene is TRBV10-2, the J gene TRBJ1-1; no clear D gene. The V end was cut by 6 bases, the J end by 5 bases, with 13 bases between. CDR1 and CDR2 from the germline V gene are WSHSY and SAAADI. The CDR3 runs to 13 residues.

This chain connects TRBV6-5 to TRBJ1-4, with a weak D call TRBD1 (6 bases). The V end was cut by 4 bases, the J end by 10 bases, with 22 bases between. Germline assignment: CDR1 MNHEY and CDR2 SVGAGI. The CDR3 covers 16 residues. CDR3 nucleotides: TGTGCCAGCAGTTTATTAACAGGGCTTTCATTGGGAAAACTGTTTTTT. Translating gives CASSLLTGLSLGKLFF.

This chain uses TRBV4-3 with TRBJ2-1; D gene ambiguous. V was cut by 0 bases and J by 4 bases, with 13 bases left in between. This CDR3 region has 16 residues. In germline, CDR1 is LGHNA, CDR2 YSLEER. Written as DNA, the CDR3 is TGCGCCAGCAGCCAAGAAAGGCGGTTCGGGTACAATGAGCAGTTCTTC. Encoded protein: CASSQERRFGYNEQFF.

V is TRBV2 and J is TRBJ2-1; D uncertain. V was trimmed by 8 bases and J by 8 bases, leaving 7 bases between them. CDR1 SNHLY and CDR2 FYNNEI come from the germline V gene. The CDR3 covers 10 residues. CDR3 DNA: TGTGCCAGCCGGGTTTATGAGCAGTTCTTC. Amino acid sequence: CASRVYEQFF.

The gene calls are TRBV18 and TRBJ2-2; maybe TRBD1 (5 bases). V lost 6 bases, J lost 6 bases, and 8 bases lay in between. This CDR3 has 12 residues. CDR1 KGHSH and CDR2 LQKENI come from the germline V gene. CDR3 bases: TGTGCCAGCTCGCAGGGATCCGGGGAGCTGTTTTTT. This sequence encodes CASSQGSGELFF.

The chain is built from TRBV14 and TRBJ2-1, with a possible D match to TRBD1 (6 bases). This CDR3 contains 15 residues. Germline V gene data show CDR1 as SGHDN and CDR2 as FVKESK. V was clipped by 1 base and J by 8 bases, with 15 bases between them. Here the CDR3 reads CASSQVQGLQYEQFF. CDR3 DNA: TGTGCCAGCAGCCAAGTACAGGGTTTGCAATATGAGCAGTTCTTC.

The gene calls are TRBV28 and TRBJ1-5; TRBD1 might be the D (5 bases). There are 13 residues in the CDR3. The V end was cut by 7 bases, the J end by 5 bases, with 12 bases between. CDR1 and CDR2 (germline): MDHEN, SYDVKM. CDR3 residues: CASTVTGDQPQHF. CDR3 bases: TGTGCCAGCACCGTCACGGGGGATCAGCCCCAGCATTTT.

The chain combines TRBV5-4 with TRBJ2-3; 13 positions match TRBD2. Trimming at V came to 0 bases and at J to 4 bases, leaving 11 bases not matched to a gene. CDR1 is SGHNT, CDR2 YYREEE, per germline (reference sequence). This CDR3 region has 19 residues. The CDR3 sequence: CASSLGALLAGGQSDTQYF. The CDR3 DNA follows: TGTGCCAGCAGCTTGGGGGCCCTACTAGCGGGGGGGCAGTCAGATACGCAGTATTTT.

In DNA form, the CDR3 reads TGTGCCAGCAGCTTGACAGAGTATAGCAATCAGCCCCAGCATTTT. It encodes CASSLTEYSNQPQHF. This sequence joins TRBV6-5 and TRBJ1-5, with D possibly being TRBD1 (5 bases). The CDR3 contains 15 residues. Trimming pared 6 bases from V and 0 bases from J, leaving 12 bases between. Germline CDR1 is MNHEY and CDR2 is SVGAGI.

The DNA for the CDR3 is TGCAGCTCCCGGGACAGCGTAAATGAAAAACTGTTTTTT. Protein sequence: CSSRDSVNEKLFF. The chain combines TRBV29-1 with TRBJ1-4, with 7 nucleotides matching TRBD1. Germline V lookup: CDR1 SQVTM, CDR2 ANQGSEA. The CDR3 totals 13 residues. The V gene end was trimmed by 8 bases and the J gene end by 5 bases; junction bases not matched to a gene: 8.

The gene calls are TRBV6-2 or TRBV6-3 and TRBJ1-4; D unresolved. V was shortened by 4 bases and J by 8 bases, with 20 bases between the two germline ends. CDR1 is MNHEY, CDR2 SVGEGT, per germline. The CDR3 spans 16 residues. The CDR3 loop is CASSFPLPRRREKLFF. Here the CDR3 DNA reads TGTGCCAGCAGTTTCCCGCTACCACGACGCAGGGAAAAACTGTTTTTT.

The V and J genes are TRBV27 and TRBJ1-2; maybe TRBD1 (5 bases). Trimming left V 3 bases short and J 6 bases short, with 14 bases between. The CDR3 consists of 14 residues. Germline lookup yields CDR1 MNHEY and CDR2 SMNVEV (reference sequence). The CDR3 loop is CASSFSGTSHGYTF. CDR3 bases: TGTGCCAGCAGTTTCTCCGGGACTTCCCATGGCTACACCTTC.

This rearrangement joins TRBV21-1 to TRBJ2-7; the D segment call TRBD1 is taken from the table without a DNA check. TRBV21-1 is noted as a pseudogene. The CDR3 extends over 19 amino acids. The CDR3 DNA follows: TGTGCCAGCAGTAAAGGAGTGTTAGGGGACAGTCCCCTATCCTACGAGCAGTACTTC. Its protein product is CASSKGVLGDSPLSYEQYF.

V gene TRBV9 combines with J gene TRBJ2-5; D perhaps matches TRBD1 (7 bases). Germline CDR1 SGDLS, CDR2 YYNGEE. Trimming took off 2 bases at V and 2 bases at J, with 13 bases between the two ends. This CDR3 has 15 amino acids. The CDR3: CASSVAGQSQETQYF. CDR3 DNA sequence: TGTGCCAGCAGCGTCGCGGGACAGTCTCAAGAGACCCAGTACTTC.

This chain connects TRBV9 to TRBJ2-3, with 9 bases lining up with TRBD2. Germline assignment: CDR1 SGDLS and CDR2 YYNGEE. V shed 4 bases, J shed 5 bases, and the junction held 14 bases outside the gene matches. This CDR3 comprises 17 residues. The CDR3 protein is CASSPRPAGGAGDTQYF. The CDR3 bases are TGTGCCAGCAGCCCCCGGCCGGCGGGGGGGGCGGGAGATACGCAGTATTTT.

This rearrangement joins TRBV9 to TRBJ2-3, with D possibly TRBD2 on 5 matching bases. Trimming took 0 bases from V and 6 from J, leaving 17 bases between them. The germline V gene has CDR1 SGDLS and CDR2 YYNGEE. This CDR3 is built from 16 residues. CDR3 sequence: CASSVAGSFPPDTQYF. The CDR3 DNA sequence: TGTGCCAGCAGCGTAGCGGGGTCATTTCCCCCCGATACGCAGTATTTT.